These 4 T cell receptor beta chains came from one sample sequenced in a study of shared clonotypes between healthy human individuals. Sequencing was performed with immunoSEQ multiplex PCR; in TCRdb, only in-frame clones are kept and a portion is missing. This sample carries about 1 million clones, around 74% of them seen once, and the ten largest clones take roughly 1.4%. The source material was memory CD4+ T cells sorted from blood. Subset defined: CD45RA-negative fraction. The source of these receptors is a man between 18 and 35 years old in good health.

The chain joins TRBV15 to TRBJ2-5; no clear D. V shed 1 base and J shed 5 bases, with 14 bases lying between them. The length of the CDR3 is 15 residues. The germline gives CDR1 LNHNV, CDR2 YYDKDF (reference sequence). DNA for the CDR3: TGTGCCACCAGCAGAGCGACTGTCTGGGGTGAGACCCAGTACTTC. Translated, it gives CATSRATVWGETQYF.

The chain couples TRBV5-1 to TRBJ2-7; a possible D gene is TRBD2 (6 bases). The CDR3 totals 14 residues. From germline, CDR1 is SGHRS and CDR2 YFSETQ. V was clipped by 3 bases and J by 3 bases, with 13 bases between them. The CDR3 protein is CASSWGTSLYEQYF. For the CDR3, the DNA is TGCGCCAGCAGCTGGGGGACTTCTCTCTACGAGCAGTACTTC.

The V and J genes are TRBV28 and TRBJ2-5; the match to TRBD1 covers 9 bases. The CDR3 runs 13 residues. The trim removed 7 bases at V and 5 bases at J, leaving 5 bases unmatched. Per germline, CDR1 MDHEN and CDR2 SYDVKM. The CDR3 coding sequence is TGTGCCAGCAAGGGACAGGGCAGGGAGACCCAGTACTTC. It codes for CASKGQGRETQYF.

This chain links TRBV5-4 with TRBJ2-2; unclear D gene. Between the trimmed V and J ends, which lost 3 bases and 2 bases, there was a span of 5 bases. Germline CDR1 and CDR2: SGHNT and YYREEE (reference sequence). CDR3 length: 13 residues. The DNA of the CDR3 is TGTGCCAGCAGCTCCGGTAACACCGGGGAGCTGTTTTTT. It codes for CASSSGNTGELFF. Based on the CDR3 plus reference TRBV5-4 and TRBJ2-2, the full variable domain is ETGVTQSPTHLIKTRGQQVTLRCSSQSGHNTVSWYQQALGQGPQFIFQYYREEENGRGNFPPRFSGLQFPNYSSELNVNALELDDSALYLCASSSGNTGELFFGEGSRLTVL.